What follows are 25 T cell receptor beta chains derived from one specimen sequenced in a study of PD-1 blockade in classical Hodgkin lymphoma. All the patients suffered relapse after autologous stem cell transplantation, and brentuximab vedotin exposure differed. Profiling relied on immunoSEQ multiplex PCR, and the TCRdb table lists in-frame clones only, not all of them. Among about 50,000 clones listed, about 73% were seen once. Sequences were derived from peripheral blood mononuclear cells (PBMCs), sampled at baseline. The receptors were gathered from a human donor with classical Hodgkin lymphoma.

Turning to this clone: Different DNA sequences within this sample yield the same CDR3. This chain connects TRBV4-1 to TRBJ1-4; maybe TRBD1 (6 bases). The germline V and J ends were trimmed by 4 bases and 8 bases, with 14 bases remaining between them. The germline V gene has CDR1 MGHRA and CDR2 YSYEKL. CDR3 length: 14 residues. The CDR3 loop reads CASSRQEREEKLFF. DNA of the CDR3: TGCGCCAGCAGCCGACAGGAGAGGGAGGAAAAACTGTTTTTT.

This clone was seen more than once but under ten times. The chain combines TRBV15 with TRBJ1-1; unclear D gene. Trimming removed 0 bases from V and 1 base from J, with 15 bases in between. The CDR3 spans 17 residues. CDR1 is LNHNV, CDR2 YYDKDF, per germline (reference sequence). This chain's CDR3 is CATSRDLSGNRNTEAFF. The CDR3 region has the DNA TGTGCCACCAGCAGAGATCTCTCGGGAAACAGGAACACTGAAGCTTTCTTT.

The V gene is TRBV7-9, the J gene TRBJ1-1; D call uncertain. V lost 0 bases to trimming and J lost 1 base, with 3 bases between them. This CDR3 has 13 amino acids. CDR1 and CDR2 from the germline V gene are SEHNR and FQNEAQ (reference sequence). In nucleotides, the CDR3 is TGTGCCAGCAGCTTAGCACAGAACACTGAAGCTTTCTTT. The encoded protein is CASSLAQNTEAFF.

This CDR3 is CASSLQETEAFF. The CDR3, as DNA: TGTGCCAGCAGCTTACAAGAGACTGAAGCTTTCTTT. The chain has TRBV7-9 and TRBJ1-1; no clear D gene. This CDR3 has 12 amino acids. With 2 bases removed from V and 5 bases from J, the gap between germline ends came to 6 bases. Germline assignment: CDR1 SEHNR and CDR2 FQNEAQ (reference sequence).

V and J are TRBV9 and TRBJ2-3; the D is unclear. The CDR3 covers 16 residues. The V and J ends lost 4 bases and 5 bases respectively, with 20 bases between them. Germline CDR1 is SGDLS and CDR2 is YYNGEE. CDR3 residues: CASSSRTLRTGDTQYF. CDR3 in DNA: TGTGCCAGCAGCTCTCGGACCCTCCGGACGGGAGATACGCAGTATTTT.

V is TRBV10-1 and J is TRBJ1-1; a possible D gene is TRBD1 (5 bases). Trimming pared 6 bases from V and 5 bases from J, leaving 13 bases between. There are 13 residues in the CDR3. Germline assignment: CDR1 WNHNN and CDR2 SYGVQD (reference sequence). CDR3 sequence (DNA): TGCGCCAGCAGGGCAGGGACTGGAACTGAAGCTTTCTTT. It specifies CASRAGTGTEAFF.

J is TRBJ1-1 and V is TRBV10-3; no reliable D call. This CDR3 has 15 residues. Germline lookup yields CDR1 ENHRY and CDR2 SYGVKD. V was trimmed by 0 bases and J by 11 bases, leaving 19 bases between them. The CDR3 DNA sequence: TGTGCCATCAGTGAGTCGGTCCCAGGCACAAGGCGGGCTTTCTTT. Its protein is CAISESVPGTRRAFF.

This sequence joins TRBV2 and TRBJ2-1; 11 bases are a match to TRBD2. Unmatched junction bases numbered 12, after V lost 10 bases and J lost 7 bases. The germline V gene encodes CDR1 SNHLY and CDR2 FYNNEI. The CDR3 runs to 15 residues. CDR3 amino acids: CATTLGLAVGNEQFF. The CDR3 nucleotides read TGTGCCACCACGCTGGGACTAGCGGTTGGGAATGAGCAGTTCTTC.

This sequence joins TRBV5-1 and TRBJ2-3, with 11 bases lining up with TRBD2. Per the germline V gene, CDR1 is SGHRS and CDR2 is YFSETQ. The CDR3 sequence is 16 residues long. The V segment lost 4 bases and the J segment 6 bases; nucleotides outside the gene matches: 10. CDR3 coding DNA: TGCGCCAGCAGCGACGGGACTAGCGGTTCTTTCGATACGCAGTATTTT. As protein: CASSDGTSGSFDTQYF.

The rearrangement joins TRBV11-2 to TRBJ1-4; no reliable D call. V lost 2 bases and J lost 4, with 11 bases in between. The CDR3 has 15 residues. CDR1 SGHAT and CDR2 FQNNGV come from the germline V gene. The CDR3 bases are TGTGCCAGCAGCTTATGGGCAGACCGTAATGAAAAACTGTTTTTT. Its translation is CASSLWADRNEKLFF.

The chain has TRBV5-5 and TRBJ2-2; D remains unclear. The CDR3 totals 13 residues. CDR1 is SGHKS and CDR2 is YYEKEE in the germline V gene (reference sequence). V was cut by 3 bases and J by 2 bases, with 5 bases left in between. In nucleotides, the CDR3 is TGTGCCAGCAGCTCGGCCAACACCGGGGAGCTGTTTTTT. Amino acid sequence: CASSSANTGELFF.

This clone was seen a single time. The chain combines TRBV7-6 with TRBJ2-2; 7 nucleotides match TRBD2. From germline, CDR1 is SGHVS and CDR2 FNYEAQ. The CDR3 runs 18 residues. V dropped 3 bases and J dropped 7; count of bases not matched to a gene: 17. The CDR3 bases are TGTGCCAGCAGCTTTCTCTTCTTCCCGGGGGAGGGCGGCGGGGAGCTGTTTTTT. Its protein is CASSFLFFPGEGGGELFF.

This clone was counted between two and nine times. The chain combines TRBV7-9 with TRBJ1-3; D gene uncertain. V was trimmed by 1 base and J by 0 bases, leaving 13 bases between them. CDR1 is SEHNR and CDR2 is FQNEAQ in the germline V gene (reference sequence). CDR3 length equals 17 residues. The CDR3 coding sequence is TGTGCCAGCAGCTTAGGGTTATCGGACTACTCTGGAAACACCATATATTTT. It codes for CASSLGLSDYSGNTIYF.

The chain combines TRBV5-5 with TRBJ1-5; TRBD1 matches at 8 bases. This CDR3 has 18 residues. Germline values: CDR1 SGHKS, CDR2 YYEKEE (reference sequence). V lost 1 base, J lost 3 bases, and 12 bases stayed unmatched. The CDR3 sequence is CASSLFWDRIRDNQPQHF. Here the CDR3 DNA reads TGTGCCAGCAGCTTGTTTTGGGACAGGATAAGGGACAATCAGCCCCAGCATTTT. Full variable domain (remainder filled in from reference TRBV5-5 and TRBJ1-5): DAGVTQSPTHLIKTRGQQVTLRCSPISGHKSVSWYQQVLGQGPQFIFQYYEKEERGRGNFPDRFSARQFPNYSSELNVNALLLGDSALYLCASSLFWDRIRDNQPQHFGDGTRLSIL.

The chain links TRBV18 to TRBJ1-1, with a weak D call TRBD1 (5 bases). CDR1 and CDR2 from the germline V gene are KGHSH and LQKENI. Trimming removed 3 bases at V and 0 bases at J, with 17 bases between. The CDR3 has 17 residues. The CDR3 sequence: CASSPGDWGGLNTEAFF. The CDR3 nucleotides read TGTGCCAGCTCACCCGGCGATTGGGGCGGATTGAACACTGAAGCTTTCTTT.

The chain carries TRBV19 and TRBJ1-1; D not certain. Trimming left V 5 bases short and J 6 bases short, with 10 bases between. Per germline, CDR1 LNHDA and CDR2 SQIVND (reference sequence). This CDR3 region has 12 residues. CDR3 sequence: CASSPRRSEAFF. The CDR3 DNA reads TGTGCCAGTAGTCCCCGGAGGTCTGAAGCTTTCTTT.

This chain links TRBV7-3 with TRBJ2-1, with a weak D call TRBD1 (6 bases). This CDR3 has 13 residues. The germline V gene has CDR1 SGHTA and CDR2 FQGTGA. Trimming left V 5 bases short and J 9 bases short, with 14 bases between. In DNA, the CDR3 is TGTGCCAGCAGCCCCCGGAACAGGGCTGAGCAGTTCTTC. Protein product: CASSPRNRAEQFF.

This sequence joins TRBV2 and TRBJ1-2; D is undetermined. Looked up from germline, CDR1 is SNHLY and CDR2 is FYNNEI. Trimming removed 2 bases at V and 4 bases at J, with 11 bases between. The CDR3 has 14 amino acids. The CDR3 loop is CASSEMANSYGYTF. As DNA, the CDR3 is TGTGCCAGCAGTGAAATGGCTAACAGCTATGGCTACACCTTC.

J is TRBJ1-1 and V is TRBV5-5; D gene uncertain. V was shortened by 0 bases and J by 1 base, with 7 bases between the two germline ends. The CDR3 extends over 14 amino acids. Germline V lookup: CDR1 SGHKS, CDR2 YYEKEE (reference sequence). CDR3 sequence reads: CASSLARANTEAFF. CDR3 nucleotides: TGTGCCAGCAGCTTGGCCCGGGCGAACACTGAAGCTTTCTTT.

This clone was recorded a few times. The chain carries TRBV6-4 and TRBJ1-2; 9 bases agree with TRBD1. V dropped 8 bases and J dropped 3; count of bases not matched to a gene: 4. The length of the CDR3 is 13 residues. Germline V gene lookup returns CDR1 MRHNA and CDR2 SNTAGT. CDR3 DNA sequence: TGTGCCAGCCGGGACAGGGCTGACTATGGCTACACCTTC. Protein product: CASRDRADYGYTF.

The chain uses TRBV11-2 and TRBJ2-7; TRBD2 agrees at 11 bases. Germline V gives CDR1 SGHAT, CDR2 FQNNGV. The CDR3 length is 14 residues. J lost 3 bases, V lost 5 bases, and 3 bases had no gene match. The CDR3 loop is CASSIGTSGYEQYF. In nucleotides, the CDR3 is TGTGCCAGCAGCATCGGGACTAGCGGCTACGAGCAGTACTTC.

This clone was counted between two and nine times. CDR3 nucleotides: TGTGCCAGCAGCTTGGTCCAGGGGGGAATAGATACGCAGTATTTT. Protein: CASSLVQGGIDTQYF. This sequence joins TRBV5-4 and TRBJ2-3; D may be TRBD1 (7 bases). Germline loops: CDR1 SGHNT, CDR2 YYREEE (reference sequence). V lost 0 bases and J 5 bases, leaving 13 bases between the germline ends. This CDR3 region has 15 residues. Together with reference TRBV5-4 and TRBJ2-3, the CDR3 gives the full variable domain: ETGVTQSPTHLIKTRGQQVTLRCSSQSGHNTVSWYQQALGQGPQFIFQYYREEENGRGNFPPRFSGLQFPNYSSELNVNALELDDSALYLCASSLVQGGIDTQYFGPGTRLTVL.

This sequence joins TRBV2 and TRBJ1-2; 9 positions agree with TRBD1. Trimming removed 4 bases from V and 6 bases from J; junction bases left unmatched: 6. The CDR3 has 14 amino acids. Germline CDR1 is SNHLY and CDR2 is FYNNEI. The DNA for the CDR3 is TGTGCCAGCAGTGCGTGGACAGGGGAGGATGGCTACACCTTC. Amino acids: CASSAWTGEDGYTF.

The genes are TRBV9 and TRBJ2-5; 8 bases line up with TRBD2. The better agreement between TRBJ2-7 and the DNA end casts doubt on the J call. The CDR3 is 15 amino acids. Germline V gives CDR1 SGDLS, CDR2 YYNGEE. The CDR3 reads CASSASGSRSYEQYF. The CDR3 DNA is TGTGCCAGCAGCGCGAGCGGGAGTCGGTCCTACGAGCAGTACTTC.

This chain connects TRBV28 to TRBJ2-2, with 8 bases lining up with TRBD1. Per the germline V gene, CDR1 is MDHEN and CDR2 is SYDVKM. There are 16 residues in the CDR3. Losses at the gene ends were 5 bases for V and 3 bases for J; bases not matched to a gene: 8. CDR3 protein: CASSLPGQGHTGELFF. The CDR3 bases are TGTGCCAGCAGTCTCCCAGGACAGGGTCACACCGGGGAGCTGTTTTTT.